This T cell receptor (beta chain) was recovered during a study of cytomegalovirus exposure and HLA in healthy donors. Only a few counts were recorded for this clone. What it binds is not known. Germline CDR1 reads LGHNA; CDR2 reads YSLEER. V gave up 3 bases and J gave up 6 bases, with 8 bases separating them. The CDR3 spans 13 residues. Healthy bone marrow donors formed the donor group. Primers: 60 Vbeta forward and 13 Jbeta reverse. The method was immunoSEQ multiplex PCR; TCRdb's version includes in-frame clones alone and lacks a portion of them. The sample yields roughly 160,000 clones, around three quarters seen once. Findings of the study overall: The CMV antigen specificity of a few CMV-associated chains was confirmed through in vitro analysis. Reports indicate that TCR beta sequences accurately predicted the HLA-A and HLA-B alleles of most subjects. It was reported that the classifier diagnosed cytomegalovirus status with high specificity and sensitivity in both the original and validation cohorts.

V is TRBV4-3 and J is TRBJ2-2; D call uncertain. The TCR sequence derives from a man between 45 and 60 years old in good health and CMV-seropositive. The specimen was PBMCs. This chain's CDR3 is CASSHLGAGELFF. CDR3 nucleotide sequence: TGCGCCAGCAGCCACCTAGGCGCCGGGGAGCTGTTTTTT.